This T cell receptor (beta chain) was retrieved from a study of blood T cell repertoires in COVID-19. Method: immunoSEQ multiplex PCR; TCRdb's copy keeps in-frame clones and lacks some. The sample lists about 16,000 clones, around 88% occurring once. Germline V gives CDR1 MNHEY, CDR2 SVGAGI. The CDR3 has 11 amino acids. The germline V and J ends were trimmed by 5 bases and 3 bases, with 4 bases remaining between them. This chain links TRBV6-5 with TRBJ1-1; D not resolved. The receptor's source is a human donor in a cohort sampled during active COVID-19. Sample: peripheral blood. The CDR3 protein is CASSQYTEAFF. For the CDR3, the DNA is TGTGCCAGCAGTCAGTACACTGAAGCTTTCTTT.